The next 30 T cell receptor beta chains were all read from a single sample in a study of T cell changes during pregnancy in multiple sclerosis (dated by TCRdb to 2018 to 2020). The library was produced with the immunoSEQ multiplex PCR assay. The table comes from immuneACCESS by way of TCRdb, which keeps in-frame sequences with V and J called. Part of the clones is missing from these tables; in studies checked, under half for an unresolved V gene and the rest for unknown reasons. This sample holds 47,000 or so clones; approximately 95% were observed only once. The top ten hold 0.4% to 0.55% of the sample. The specimen comprised CD4+ T cells from peripheral blood mononuclear cells, sampled in the first trimester of pregnancy. The source of these receptors is a female donor with multiple sclerosis, enrolled in a pregnancy study.

The gene calls are TRBV5-1 and TRBJ1-6, with a weak D call TRBD1 (5 bases). V was shortened by 0 bases and J by 3 bases, with 16 bases between the two germline ends. Germline CDR1 SGHRS, CDR2 YFSETQ. CDR3 length: 18 amino acids. The CDR3 DNA reads TGCGCCAGCAGCTTGGAGGGGCAAGGGTCCAGCTATAATTCACCCCTCCACTTT. It is translated as CASSLEGQGSSYNSPLHF. Combining the CDR3 with reference TRBV5-1 and TRBJ1-6 gives the whole variable domain KAGVTQTPRYLIKTRGQQVTLSCSPISGHRSVSWYQQTPGQGLQFLFEYFSETQRNKGNFPGRFSGRQFSNSRSEMNVSTLELGDSALYLCASSLEGQGSSYNSPLHFGNGTRLTVT.

The CDR3 sequence: CASSYRGVFTEAFF. The CDR3 DNA reads as TGTGCCAGCAGTTATCGGGGGGTTTTCACTGAAGCTTTCTTT. The J gene is TRBJ1-1, the V gene TRBV6-5, with D perhaps matching TRBD1 (5 bases). V lost 3 bases, J lost 4 bases, and 12 bases lay in between. The CDR3 consists of 14 residues. Germline V gene data show CDR1 as MNHEY and CDR2 as SVGAGI.

This clone came up once. The V and J genes are TRBV7-3 and TRBJ1-2, with 10 bases identical to TRBD1. The CDR3 spans 13 residues. V lost 2 bases, J lost 6 bases, and 0 bases stayed unmatched. Germline CDR1 is SGHTA and CDR2 is FQGTGA. The CDR3 protein is CASSLGTGDGYTF. CDR3 DNA: TGTGCCAGCAGCTTAGGGACAGGGGATGGCTACACCTTC.

J is TRBJ1-1 and V is TRBV7-8, with D tentatively TRBD1 (6 bases). The germline gives CDR1 SGHVS, CDR2 FQNEAQ. CDR3 length: 15 residues. Trimming stripped 1 base from V and 3 bases from J, with 12 bases between. CDR3 DNA sequence: TGTGCCAGCAGCTTAGTACGAGGGGGTTACACTGAAGCTTTCTTT. Translating it yields CASSLVRGGYTEAFF.

The chain carries TRBV6-1 and TRBJ1-4, with D possibly matching TRBD1 (5 bases). The CDR3 is made up of 16 amino acids. CDR1 and CDR2 (germline): MNHNS, SASEGT. Trimming stripped 1 base from V and 10 bases from J, with 19 bases between. CDR3 loop: CASSEGGPETLRKLFF. The CDR3 DNA is TGTGCCAGCAGTGAAGGGGGCCCGGAGACCCTAAGAAAACTGTTTTTT.

The chain recombines TRBV15 with TRBJ1-6; D may be TRBD1 (5 bases). The V and J ends lost 5 bases and 10 bases respectively, with 15 bases between them. CDR3 length equals 14 residues. The germline V gene encodes CDR1 LNHNV and CDR2 YYDKDF (reference sequence). DNA of the CDR3: TGTGCCACCAGCCTAAAAAATGGGGGGTCACCCCTCCACTTT. Translated, it gives CATSLKNGGSPLHF.

The rearrangement joins TRBV19 to TRBJ2-3; 12 positions agree with TRBD1. CDR1 LNHDA and CDR2 SQIVND come from the germline V gene (reference sequence). The V segment lost 2 bases and the J segment 3 bases; nucleotides outside the gene matches: 3. This CDR3 spans 16 amino acids. CDR3 sequence reads: CASSILGQGATDTQYF. CDR3 DNA: TGTGCCAGTAGTATACTGGGACAGGGGGCTACAGATACGCAGTATTTT.

In DNA, the CDR3 is TGTGCCACCAGCAGTAGTTTAGGGGCAGAGCAGCCCCAGCATTTT. Its translation: CATSSSLGAEQPQHF. This rearrangement joins TRBV15 to TRBJ1-5; tentative D call: TRBD1 (5 bases). Trimming removed 3 bases at V and 7 bases at J, with 16 bases between. The germline V gene has CDR1 LNHNV and CDR2 YYDKDF (reference sequence). The CDR3 covers 15 residues.

This clone was detected only once. The chain carries TRBV6-5 and TRBJ2-1, with TRBD2 matching 12 bases. The germline CDR1 and CDR2 sequences are MNHEY and SVGAGI. J gave up 4 bases and V 6 bases, and 1 base lay outside the gene matches. The CDR3 sequence is 14 residues long. CDR3 amino acids: CASRGLAGYNEQFF. As DNA, the CDR3 is TGTGCCAGCAGAGGACTAGCGGGGTACAATGAGCAGTTCTTC.

This chain connects TRBV10-3 to TRBJ2-5, with 7 bases lining up with TRBD2. V shed 8 bases, J shed 1 base, and the junction held 4 bases outside the gene matches. Germline V gives CDR1 ENHRY, CDR2 SYGVKD. The CDR3 has 13 amino acids. In nucleotides, the CDR3 is TGTGCCATCTCTGCGGGGGTCCAAGAGACCCAGTACTTC. Encoded protein: CAISAGVQETQYF.

The chain links TRBV7-9 to TRBJ1-1, with D perhaps TRBD1 (5 bases). The length of the CDR3 is 17 residues. V shed 4 bases and J shed 5 bases, with 23 bases lying between them. From germline, CDR1 is SEHNR and CDR2 FQNEAQ (reference sequence). The CDR3 loop reads CASSSGNERGTWTEAFF. The CDR3 bases are TGTGCCAGCAGCTCAGGGAACGAGAGAGGAACCTGGACTGAAGCTTTCTTT.

This chain uses TRBV18 with TRBJ2-1; 12 nucleotides agree with TRBD2. Germline CDR1 KGHSH, CDR2 LQKENI. The CDR3 is made up of 17 amino acids. The junction had 7 bases not matched to a gene; V was cut back by 0 bases and J by 7 bases. The CDR3 coding sequence is TGTGCCAGCTCACCACCGTCGGCTAGCGGGGGGGGTAATGAGCAGTTCTTC. Its protein product is CASSPPSASGGGNEQFF.

The chain uses TRBV5-1 and TRBJ1-1, with D perhaps TRBD1 (6 bases). This CDR3 region has 14 residues. V was trimmed by 1 base and J by 0 bases, leaving 7 bases between them. Germline V gene sequence: CDR1 SGHRS, CDR2 YFSETQ. CDR3 bases: TGCGCCAGCAGCTTGACAGGGATGAACACTGAAGCTTTCTTT. It translates to CASSLTGMNTEAFF.

The chain couples TRBV2 to TRBJ2-3, with D possibly matching TRBD1 (6 bases). Trimming removed 6 bases at V and 8 bases at J, with 15 bases between. CDR3 length: 13 residues. The germline CDR1 and CDR2 sequences are SNHLY and FYNNEI. The CDR3 spells CASRKDRVGTQYF. The DNA of the CDR3 is TGTGCCAGCAGGAAGGACAGAGTCGGTACGCAGTATTTT.

This chain uses TRBV18 with TRBJ1-1, with D hard to call. Between the trimmed V and J ends, which lost 0 bases and 1 base, there was a span of 6 bases. This CDR3 contains 14 residues. CDR1 KGHSH and CDR2 LQKENI come from the germline V gene. DNA of the CDR3: TGTGCCAGCTCACCACCGCAACAGAACACTGAAGCTTTCTTT. Its translation: CASSPPQQNTEAFF.

The chain employs TRBV6-4 and TRBJ1-1, with D tentatively TRBD1 (5 bases). Trimming left V 3 bases short and J 4 bases short, with 15 bases between. The CDR3 runs to 15 residues. Germline V gene sequence: CDR1 MRHNA, CDR2 SNTAGT. The CDR3 sequence is CASSEYGGGGTEAFF. In DNA, the CDR3 is TGTGCCAGCAGTGAATATGGGGGGGGTGGCACTGAAGCTTTCTTT.

V is TRBV5-6 and J is TRBJ1-1; 7 bases map to TRBD1. This CDR3 contains 19 residues. Germline V CDR1 and CDR2: SGHDT, YYEEEE. V trimming: 4 bases; J trimming: 2 bases; junction bases outside the gene matches: 20. The CDR3 sequence: CASSPDTRQGSYKNTEAFF. In nucleotides, the CDR3 is TGTGCCAGCAGCCCAGATACAAGACAGGGAAGTTACAAAAACACTGAAGCTTTCTTT.

The chain recombines TRBV7-8 with TRBJ1-2; tentatively, D is TRBD1 (6 bases). CDR1 SGHVS and CDR2 FQNEAQ come from the germline V gene. The ends were cut back, 4 bases at V and 3 bases at J, with 12 bases in the middle. The CDR3 is 14 amino acids. As DNA, the CDR3 is TGTGCCAGCAGCTCCTACAGGGACGACTATGGCTACACCTTC. Encoded protein: CASSSYRDDYGYTF.

The CDR3 coding sequence is TGCGCCAGCAGCCCGACGGGAGGGAGCTCTGGAAACACCATATATTTT. Its protein is CASSPTGGSSGNTIYF. The V gene is TRBV5-1, the J gene TRBJ1-3; no reliable D call. V was clipped by 4 bases and J by 0 bases, with 14 bases between them. CDR3 length: 16 residues. CDR1 and CDR2 from the germline V gene are SGHRS and YFSETQ.

The sample holds one count of this clone. The rearrangement joins TRBV6-5 to TRBJ2-7; 7 bases agree with TRBD1. This CDR3 contains 15 residues. After removal of 0 bases from V and 0 bases from J, the junction contained 2 bases not matched to a gene. The germline CDR1 and CDR2 sequences are MNHEY and SVGAGI. CDR3 residues: CASSYSGTVSYEQYF. The CDR3 nucleotides read TGTGCCAGCAGTTACTCGGGGACAGTCTCCTACGAGCAGTACTTC.

This clone was recorded once. The V and J genes are TRBV29-1 and TRBJ2-7, with TRBD1 matching 7 bases. Germline CDR1 and CDR2: SQVTM and ANQGSEA. This CDR3 has 17 residues. V was clipped by 7 bases and J by 3 bases; unmatched bases: 21. CDR3 in DNA: TGCAGCGCCGGAGGCGGCCCCGGCAGGACAGGAGTCTACGAGCAGTACTTC. Amino acid sequence: CSAGGGPGRTGVYEQYF.

This sequence joins TRBV11-2 and TRBJ1-1; 8 bases agree with TRBD1. Germline lookup yields CDR1 SGHAT and CDR2 FQNNGV. Germline trimming cut 4 bases from V and 1 base from J; bases unmatched to any gene: 5. The CDR3 sequence is 15 residues long. This chain's CDR3 is CASSSSDRGNTEAFF. For the CDR3, the DNA is TGTGCCAGCAGCTCCTCAGACAGGGGGAACACTGAAGCTTTCTTT.

The chain couples TRBV10-3 to TRBJ1-5, with D perhaps TRBD1 (5 bases). The CDR3 consists of 15 residues. Germline V gene lookup returns CDR1 ENHRY and CDR2 SYGVKD. The germline V and J ends were trimmed by 3 bases and 1 base, with 10 bases remaining between them. The CDR3 DNA sequence: TGTGCCATCAGTGATCAGGGTTTCAGCAATCAGCCCCAGCATTTT. This translates into CAISDQGFSNQPQHF.

V gene TRBV2 combines with J gene TRBJ2-5, with D tentatively TRBD1 (5 bases). V lost 10 bases and J 5 bases, leaving 17 bases between the germline ends. CDR1 is SNHLY and CDR2 is FYNNEI in the germline V gene. This CDR3 is 13 amino acids long. The DNA of the CDR3 is TGTGCCATCTACGCAGGGATAAGGGAGACCCAGTACTTC. Encoded protein: CAIYAGIRETQYF.

This rearrangement joins TRBV2 to TRBJ1-2; TRBD1 might be the D (5 bases). This CDR3 region has 11 residues. Germline CDR1 and CDR2: SNHLY and FYNNEI. Between the trimmed V and J ends, which lost 10 bases and 7 bases, there was a span of 13 bases. In DNA form, the CDR3 reads TGTGCCACCGGACAATTCGTTGGCTACACCTTC. Its protein product is CATGQFVGYTF.

The chain uses TRBV19 and TRBJ2-2; D uncertain. The CDR3 extends over 16 amino acids. V was cut by 5 bases and J by 0 bases, with 13 bases left in between. The germline gives CDR1 LNHDA, CDR2 SQIVND (reference sequence). The DNA of the CDR3 is TGTGCCAGTAGTGCCAAACAGTTCGCGAACACCGGGGAGCTGTTTTTT. Translated, it gives CASSAKQFANTGELFF.

The table lists this clone with a count of one. The rearrangement joins TRBV6-4 to TRBJ1-5; no clear D gene. V was cut by 10 bases and J by 3 bases, with 19 bases left in between. CDR3 length: 15 residues. The germline V gene has CDR1 MRHNA and CDR2 SNTAGT. As DNA, the CDR3 is TGTGCCATCCCAACCTCCCGACTGCTCAATCAGCCCCAGCATTTT. It specifies CAIPTSRLLNQPQHF.

CDR3 nucleotide sequence: TGCGCCAGCAGCCTAGGACAGGACCTCAATTCACCCCTCCACTTT. Encoded protein: CASSLGQDLNSPLHF. The chain recombines TRBV5-1 with TRBJ1-6; 7 nucleotides agree with TRBD1. Germline-derived CDR1 and CDR2 are SGHRS and YFSETQ. Trimming at V came to 4 bases and at J to 7 bases, leaving 8 bases not matched to a gene. CDR3 size: 15 residues.

This clone is a singleton in its sample. The gene calls are TRBV5-1 and TRBJ2-3, with 13 bases that match TRBD2. The V and J ends lost 2 bases and 6 bases, in that order; junction bases with no gene match: 12. The V gene's germline CDR1 is SGHRS and CDR2 YFSETQ. The CDR3 has 18 amino acids. CDR3 coding DNA: TGCGCCAGCAGCTTAAGACTAGCGGGGGGTTTAACACGGGATACGCAGTATTTT. Residues: CASSLRLAGGLTRDTQYF.

The chain carries TRBV18 and TRBJ2-3, with 10 bases that match TRBD2. J gave up 3 bases and V 3 bases, and 3 bases lay outside the gene matches. CDR3 size: 15 residues. The germline gives CDR1 KGHSH, CDR2 LQKENI. The DNA for the CDR3 is TGTGCCAGCTCACCCCTAGCGGGGGATACAGATACGCAGTATTTT. Its translation is CASSPLAGDTDTQYF.